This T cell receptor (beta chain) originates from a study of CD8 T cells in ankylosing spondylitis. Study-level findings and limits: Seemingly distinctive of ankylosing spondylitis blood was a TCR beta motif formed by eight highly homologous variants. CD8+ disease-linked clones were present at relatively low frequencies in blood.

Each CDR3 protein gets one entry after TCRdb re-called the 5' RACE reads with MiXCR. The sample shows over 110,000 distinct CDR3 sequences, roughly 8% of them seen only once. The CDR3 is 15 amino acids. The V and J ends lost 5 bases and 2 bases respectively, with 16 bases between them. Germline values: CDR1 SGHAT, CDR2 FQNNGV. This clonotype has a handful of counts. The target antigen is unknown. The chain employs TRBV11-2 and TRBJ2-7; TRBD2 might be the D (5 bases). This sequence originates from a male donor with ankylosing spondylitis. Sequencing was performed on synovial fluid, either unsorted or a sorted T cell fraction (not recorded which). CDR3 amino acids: CASSRRTVGPYEQYF. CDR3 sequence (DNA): TGTGCCAGCAGCAGGAGGACTGTAGGGCCCTACGAGCAGTACTTC.